The 32 T cell receptor beta chains in this list originate from one sample, sequenced in a study of technical replicates of blood from a handful of donors (TCRdb year 2017). Libraries were built with the immunoSEQ multiplex PCR assay. This is the immuneACCESS table as TCRdb keeps it, with only in-frame sequences that have V and J called. A part of the clones is gone; compared with another copy, unresolved V genes explain less than half, and the rest is unexplained. Across this sample there are 65,000 to 85,000 clones, with 95% to 98% seen only once. Approximately 0.14% of the sample goes to the ten largest clones. The sequenced material came from T cells isolated from PBMCs. These receptors all come from a human donor in good health.

This CDR3 reads CASAGGGEETQYF. The CDR3 DNA reads as TGTGCCTCCGCGGGAGGGGGGGAAGAGACCCAGTACTTC. The chain couples TRBV9 to TRBJ2-5; 9 positions agree with TRBD2. CDR3 length: 13 residues. CDR1 is SGDLS, CDR2 YYNGEE, per germline. V shed 10 bases and J 3 bases; nucleotides not matched to a gene: 7.

The chain links TRBV5-1 to TRBJ2-1; 9 nucleotides agree with TRBD2. The J segment lost 3 bases and the V segment lost 4 bases, leaving 11 bases of the junction unmatched. The CDR3 totals 17 residues. In germline, CDR1 is SGHRS, CDR2 YFSETQ. The CDR3 loop is CASSQNYLAGDYNEQFF. The DNA of the CDR3 is TGCGCCAGCAGCCAGAACTACTTAGCGGGGGACTACAATGAGCAGTTCTTC.

J is TRBJ1-3 and V is TRBV5-1, with 10 positions matching TRBD1. The CDR3 is 20 residues long. Per germline, CDR1 SGHRS and CDR2 YFSETQ. Germline trimming cut 3 bases from V and 2 bases from J; bases unmatched to any gene: 17. The DNA of the CDR3 is TGCGCCAGCAGCTCCGAGCCCTTGGCCCAAGACAGGGGGCCTGGAAACACCATATATTTT. Protein: CASSSEPLAQDRGPGNTIYF.

J is TRBJ2-7 and V is TRBV5-1, with 13 bases lining up with TRBD2. The CDR3 is 16 residues long. J was trimmed by 2 bases and V by 4 bases; bases with no gene match: 6. Germline lookup yields CDR1 SGHRS and CDR2 YFSETQ. CDR3 in amino acids: CASSPLTSGGAYEQYF. DNA of the CDR3: TGCGCCAGCAGCCCTTTAACTAGCGGGGGGGCCTACGAGCAGTACTTC. The whole variable domain, filled in from reference TRBV5-1 and TRBJ2-7, reads KAGVTQTPRYLIKTRGQQVTLSCSPISGHRSVSWYQQTPGQGLQFLFEYFSETQRNKGNFPGRFSGRQFSNSRSEMNVSTLELGDSALYLCASSPLTSGGAYEQYFGPGTRLTVT.

V gene TRBV5-1 combines with J gene TRBJ2-3; 9 nucleotides line up with TRBD2. V lost 1 base, J lost 0 bases, and 0 bases stayed unmatched. This CDR3 has 15 amino acids. CDR1 and CDR2 from the germline V gene are SGHRS and YFSETQ. CDR3 protein: CASSLTSGSTDTQYF. CDR3 bases: TGCGCCAGCAGCTTGACTAGCGGGAGCACAGATACGCAGTATTTT. Using reference TRBV5-1 and TRBJ2-3 for the parts outside the CDR3, the full variable domain is KAGVTQTPRYLIKTRGQQVTLSCSPISGHRSVSWYQQTPGQGLQFLFEYFSETQRNKGNFPGRFSGRQFSNSRSEMNVSTLELGDSALYLCASSLTSGSTDTQYFGPGTRLTVL.

The rearrangement links TRBV20-1 to TRBJ2-7; D unresolved. Trimming shortened V by 7 bases and J by 0 bases, and 7 bases separated the two germline ends. The V gene's germline CDR1 is DFQATT and CDR2 SNEGSKA (reference sequence). The CDR3 sequence is 11 residues long. CDR3 loop: CSGGTSYEQYF. Written as DNA, the CDR3 is TGCAGTGGAGGTACCTCCTACGAGCAGTACTTC.

In DNA form, the CDR3 reads TGTGCCAGCAGTTACTCCTTGGGAGACGGGCGGTCACCCCTCCACTTT. This encodes CASSYSLGDGRSPLHF. J is TRBJ1-6 and V is TRBV6-5; D not certain. CDR1 and CDR2 (germline): MNHEY, SVGAGI. The ends were cut back, 0 bases at V and 10 bases at J, with 16 bases in the middle. The CDR3 is 16 amino acids.

This chain joins TRBV5-1 and TRBJ2-2; TRBD2 might be the D (5 bases). From germline, CDR1 is SGHRS and CDR2 YFSETQ. CDR3 length: 14 residues. V lost 2 bases and J lost 1, with 6 bases in between. This CDR3 is CASSFGLNTGELFF. DNA of the CDR3: TGCGCCAGCAGCTTCGGACTGAACACCGGGGAGCTGTTTTTT.

V gene TRBV10-2 combines with J gene TRBJ2-7; TRBD2 aligns across 10 bases. The trim removed 7 bases at V and 1 base at J, leaving 13 bases unmatched. The CDR3 runs to 17 residues. The germline gives CDR1 WSHSY, CDR2 SAAADI. Written as DNA, the CDR3 is TGCGCCAGCAACAAGGACCCCGGACTAGCGGTTTCCTACGAGCAGTACTTC. Translated, it gives CASNKDPGLAVSYEQYF.

This chain uses TRBV13 with TRBJ2-7; 9 nucleotides agree with TRBD2. This CDR3 contains 13 residues. CDR1 is PRHDT and CDR2 is FYEKMQ in the germline V gene (reference sequence). Losses at the gene ends were 0 bases for V and 7 bases for J; bases not matched to a gene: 1. The chain's CDR3 is CASSLGTSGEQYF. CDR3 bases: TGTGCCAGCAGCTTAGGGACTAGCGGTGAGCAGTACTTC.

The chain has TRBV6-6 and TRBJ1-4, with 7 bases matching TRBD1. J gave up 8 bases and V 6 bases, and 0 bases lay outside the gene matches. The CDR3 contains 11 residues. Per germline, CDR1 MNHNY and CDR2 SVGAGI (reference sequence). This CDR3 reads CASRTGEKLFF. Written as DNA, the CDR3 is TGTGCCAGCAGGACAGGGGAAAAACTGTTTTTT.

CDR3 protein: CASNERSGFPETQYF. In DNA, the CDR3 is TGTGCCAGCAACGAAAGGTCGGGGTTTCCAGAGACCCAGTACTTC. The V gene is TRBV5-6, the J gene TRBJ2-5, with a possible D match to TRBD2 (5 bases). V shed 6 bases and J shed 4 bases, with 19 bases lying between them. The CDR3 consists of 15 residues. Germline V gene lookup returns CDR1 SGHDT and CDR2 YYEEEE.

This clone was seen a single time. The V and J genes are TRBV9 and TRBJ1-3, with D maybe TRBD1 (5 bases). The CDR3 is 15 amino acids. The germline V and J ends were trimmed by 1 base and 0 bases, with 8 bases remaining between them. Germline CDR1 is SGDLS and CDR2 is YYNGEE. The CDR3 DNA reads as TGTGCCAGCAGCGTAAACGGACACTCTGGAAACACCATATATTTT. Its protein product is CASSVNGHSGNTIYF.

The chain uses TRBV14 and TRBJ2-3; 7 positions match TRBD2. The J segment lost 4 bases and the V segment lost 1 base, leaving 5 bases of the junction unmatched. Germline-derived CDR1 and CDR2 are SGHDN and FVKESK. The CDR3 has 15 residues. CDR3 bases: TGTGCCAGCAGCCAAGGGAGACTAGCCTCAGATACGCAGTATTTT. Protein sequence: CASSQGRLASDTQYF.

This rearrangement joins TRBV5-1 to TRBJ2-5; D is perhaps TRBD2 (6 bases). The CDR3 is 14 amino acids. Germline V gene sequence: CDR1 SGHRS, CDR2 YFSETQ. V was trimmed by 0 bases and J by 5 bases, leaving 11 bases between them. The CDR3: CASSLVGGEETQYF. The DNA for the CDR3 is TGCGCCAGCAGCTTGGTCGGAGGGGAGGAGACCCAGTACTTC.

This chain connects TRBV20-1 to TRBJ1-1; 8 nucleotides agree with TRBD1. The junction had 5 bases not matched to a gene; V was cut back by 1 base and J by 13 bases. This CDR3 region has 11 residues. Germline loops: CDR1 DFQATT, CDR2 SNEGSKA (reference sequence). In DNA form, the CDR3 reads TGCAGTGCTAGAGTCCCAGGGGGCGATTTCTTT. This codes for CSARVPGGDFF.

V is TRBV6-5 and J is TRBJ2-7, with TRBD2 identical over 8 bases. Unmatched junction bases numbered 12, after V lost 7 bases and J lost 4 bases. Germline V gives CDR1 MNHEY, CDR2 SVGAGI. The CDR3 extends over 15 amino acids. CDR3 protein: CASTPLYGGRYEQYF. The CDR3 nucleotides read TGTGCCAGCACCCCGCTGTATGGCGGGAGGTACGAGCAGTACTTC.

This chain uses TRBV19 with TRBJ2-7; 12 nucleotides match TRBD2. Losses at the gene ends were 6 bases for V and 5 bases for J; bases not matched to a gene: 8. The CDR3 covers 15 residues. CDR1 is LNHDA and CDR2 is SQIVND in the germline V gene (reference sequence). Written as DNA, the CDR3 is TGTGCCAGTAGCAGAAGACTAGCGGGAGCCAACGAGCAGTACTTC. It translates to CASSRRLAGANEQYF.

This sequence joins TRBV18 and TRBJ1-3; 7 nucleotides line up with TRBD1. The CDR3 extends over 20 amino acids. V gave up 2 bases and J gave up 0 bases; unmatched junction bases: 16. From germline, CDR1 is KGHSH and CDR2 LQKENI. This CDR3 is CASSPLFRDSRELSGNTIYF. DNA for the CDR3: TGTGCCAGCTCACCATTGTTCCGGGACAGTAGGGAACTCTCTGGAAACACCATATATTTT.

The V gene is TRBV7-2, the J gene TRBJ2-5, with D uncertain. Germline V gene sequence: CDR1 SGHTA, CDR2 FQGNSA. Trimming shortened V by 4 bases and J by 4 bases, and 4 bases separated the two germline ends. The CDR3 length is 11 residues. The CDR3 sequence is CASSSRETQYF. DNA for the CDR3: TGTGCCAGCAGCTCGAGAGAGACCCAGTACTTC.

The chain combines TRBV10-2 with TRBJ1-5; D gene uncertain. The CDR3 spans 14 residues. The germline V gene encodes CDR1 WSHSY and CDR2 SAAADI. V lost 2 bases and J 3 bases, leaving 8 bases between the germline ends. For the CDR3, the DNA is TGCGCCAGCAGTGAGGGAGGGTACAATCAGCCCCAGCATTTT. Its protein is CASSEGGYNQPQHF.

The rearrangement uses TRBV6-5 and TRBJ1-4; D gene uncertain. Germline V CDR1 and CDR2: MNHEY, SVGAGI. The V and J ends lost 4 bases and 7 bases respectively, with 10 bases between them. CDR3 length: 13 residues. Here the CDR3 DNA reads TGTGCCAGCAGTTCGGTGGTCGGTGAAAAACTGTTTTTT. Encoded protein: CASSSVVGEKLFF.

The V gene is TRBV4-1, the J gene TRBJ2-3; 7 bases fit TRBD2. Trimming removed 5 bases from V and 3 bases from J; junction bases left unmatched: 20. The CDR3 extends over 19 amino acids. Germline CDR1 reads MGHRA; CDR2 reads YSYEKL. The CDR3, as DNA: TGCGCCAGCAGCGAGCGAGGGAGGGAGGGCCCTTTGGGGACAGATACGCAGTATTTT. Translating gives CASSERGREGPLGTDTQYF.

The gene calls are TRBV14 and TRBJ1-4, with TRBD1 identical over 8 bases. There are 15 residues in the CDR3. V was pared by 4 bases and J by 10 bases, with 11 bases of the junction left unmatched. Germline V gene lookup returns CDR1 SGHDN and CDR2 FVKESK. DNA of the CDR3: TGTGCCAGCAGCCGGACCAACAGGGGGAGTGGAAAACTGTTTTTT. Translating gives CASSRTNRGSGKLFF.

The CDR3 loop reads CASSLTGGAWQPQHF. CDR3 sequence (DNA): TGTGCCAGCAGTTTGACAGGGGGCGCTTGGCAGCCCCAGCATTTT. The chain joins TRBV28 to TRBJ1-5, with 10 bases fitting TRBD1. The germline V gene encodes CDR1 MDHEN and CDR2 SYDVKM. Trimming took 3 bases from V and 7 from J; bases not matched to a gene: 6. The CDR3 spans 15 residues.

This sequence joins TRBV11-2 and TRBJ2-5, with 11 nucleotides matching TRBD1. V lost 3 bases, J lost 5 bases, and 8 bases stayed unmatched. The CDR3 runs to 16 residues. Germline-derived CDR1 and CDR2 are SGHAT and FQNNGV. The CDR3 sequence is CASSFPDRGRGETQYF. CDR3 nucleotide sequence: TGTGCCAGCAGCTTCCCGGACAGGGGGCGAGGGGAGACCCAGTACTTC.

The V and J genes are TRBV12-2 and TRBJ2-1; the tabulated D call, TRBD2, remains unverified against the DNA. TRBV12-2 is a pseudogene. This CDR3 spans 21 amino acids. The CDR3 protein is CASRSLRGLAGPKVLYNEQFF. CDR3 bases: TGTGCAAGTCGCTCCCTCAGAGGACTAGCGGGCCCGAAAGTACTTTACAATGAGCAGTTCTTC.

The chain combines TRBV7-3 with TRBJ1-1, with 7 bases lining up with TRBD1. The CDR3 is made up of 14 amino acids. The V gene's germline CDR1 is SGHTA and CDR2 FQGTGA. V lost 2 bases and J lost 1; bases outside the gene matches: 1. CDR3 region: CASSLDRANTEAFF. In DNA, the CDR3 is TGTGCCAGCAGCTTAGACAGGGCGAACACTGAAGCTTTCTTT. The whole variable domain, filled in from reference TRBV7-3 and TRBJ1-1, reads GAGVSQTPSNKVTEKGKYVELRCDPISGHTALYWYRQSLGQGPEFLIYFQGTGAADDSGLPNDRFFAVRPEGSVSTLKIQRTERGDSAVYLCASSLDRANTEAFFGQGTRLTVV.

The rearrangement joins TRBV5-1 to TRBJ2-5; D uncertain. V was trimmed by 2 bases and J by 5 bases, leaving 13 bases between them. Germline values: CDR1 SGHRS, CDR2 YFSETQ. This CDR3 has 14 residues. CDR3 coding DNA: TGCGCCAGCAGCTTACAAGCTCCCGGGGAGACCCAGTACTTC. Protein sequence: CASSLQAPGETQYF.

V usage is TRBV7-9 and J usage is TRBJ1-1; the match to TRBD1 covers 7 bases. The V and J ends lost 3 bases and 0 bases, in that order; junction bases with no gene match: 4. Germline loops: CDR1 SEHNR, CDR2 FQNEAQ (reference sequence). The CDR3 has 15 amino acids. The CDR3 DNA is TGTGCCAGCAGCTTGAAAGGGGGCCTGAACACTGAAGCTTTCTTT. The encoded protein is CASSLKGGLNTEAFF.

A single count supports this clone. The chain links TRBV15 to TRBJ2-5; TRBD2 is a possible D gene (5 bases). V lost 5 bases and J 1 base, leaving 8 bases between the germline ends. The germline CDR1 and CDR2 sequences are LNHNV and YYDKDF (reference sequence). This CDR3 spans 13 amino acids. CDR3 amino acids: CATSRGGQETQYF. CDR3 nucleotides: TGTGCCACCAGCCGAGGAGGCCAAGAGACCCAGTACTTC. The whole variable domain, remainder taken from reference TRBV15 and TRBJ2-5, is DAMVIQNPRYQVTQFGKPVTLSCSQTLNHNVMYWYQQKSSQAPKLLFHYYDKDFNNEADTPDNFQSRRPNTSFCFLDIRSPGLGDTAMYLCATSRGGQETQYFGPGTRLLVL.

DNA of the CDR3: TGTGCCAGCAGTGAAGAGGGACTAGCGGGCGGGGAGCAGTACTTC. It encodes CASSEEGLAGGEQYF. This chain connects TRBV6-1 to TRBJ2-7; 12 bases are shared with TRBD2. The CDR3 is 15 residues long. Germline CDR1 is MNHNS and CDR2 is SASEGT. Trimming at V came to 1 base and at J to 7 bases, leaving 5 bases not matched to a gene.